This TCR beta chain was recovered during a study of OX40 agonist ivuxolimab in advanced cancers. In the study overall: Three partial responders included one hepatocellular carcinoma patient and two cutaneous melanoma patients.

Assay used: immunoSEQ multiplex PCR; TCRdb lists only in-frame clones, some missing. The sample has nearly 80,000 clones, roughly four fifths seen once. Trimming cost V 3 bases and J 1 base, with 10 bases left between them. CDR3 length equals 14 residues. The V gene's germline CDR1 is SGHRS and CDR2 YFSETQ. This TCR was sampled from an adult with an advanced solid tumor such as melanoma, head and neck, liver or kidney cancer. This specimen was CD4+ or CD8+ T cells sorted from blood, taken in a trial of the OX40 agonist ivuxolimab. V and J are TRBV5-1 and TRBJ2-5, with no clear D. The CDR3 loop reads CASSSPQRQETQYF. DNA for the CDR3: TGCGCCAGCAGCTCTCCCCAGCGCCAAGAGACCCAGTACTTC.